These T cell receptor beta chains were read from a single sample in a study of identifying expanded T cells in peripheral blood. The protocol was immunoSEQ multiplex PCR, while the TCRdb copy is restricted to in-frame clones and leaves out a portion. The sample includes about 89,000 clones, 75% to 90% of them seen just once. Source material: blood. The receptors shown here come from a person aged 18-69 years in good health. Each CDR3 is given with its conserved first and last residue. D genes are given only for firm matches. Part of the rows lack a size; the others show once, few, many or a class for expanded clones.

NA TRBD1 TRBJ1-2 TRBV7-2 TGTGCCAGCAGCGAAGACAGGGTTGGCTACACCTTC CASSEDRVGYTF
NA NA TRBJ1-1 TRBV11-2 TGTGCCAGCAGCTTGCGGACCCAATCGCGGACTGAAGCTTTCTTT CASSLRTQSRTEAFF
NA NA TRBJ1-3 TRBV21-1 TGTGCCAGCAGCATCCGGGACAGGGACTCTGGAAACACCATATATTTT CASSIRDRDSGNTIYF
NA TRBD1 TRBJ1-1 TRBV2 TGTGCCAGTAGGGGCACTACAGGGGCTGAAGCTTTCTTT CASRGTTGAEAFF
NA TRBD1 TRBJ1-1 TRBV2 TGTGCCGGGGAGGACAGGGCTTTAAAGAACACTGAAGCTTTCTTT CAGEDRALKNTEAFF
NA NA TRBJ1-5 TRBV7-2 TGTGCCAGCAGCTTAGGGGGGACGGGCAATCAGCCCCAGCATTTT CASSLGGTGNQPQHF
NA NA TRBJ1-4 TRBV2 TGTGCCAGCGTTCGGGAAAAACTGTTTTTT CASVREKLFF
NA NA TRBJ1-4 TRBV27 TGTGCCAGCAGGATTACGGGCAGGTCCTGGGGTAATGAAAAACTGTTTTTT CASRITGRSWGNEKLFF
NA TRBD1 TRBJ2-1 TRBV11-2 TGTGCCAGCAGCTCGACAGGGGGCTCCTACAATGAGCAGTTCTTC CASSSTGGSYNEQFF
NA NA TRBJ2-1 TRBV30 TGTGCCCGAGGAGGGGGGGCCCGGAATGAGCAGTTCTTC CARGGGARNEQFF
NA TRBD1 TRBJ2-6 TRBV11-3 TGTGCCAGCAGCCCAAACCGGGACAGAGCGGACAACGTCCTGACTTTC CASSPNRDRADNVLTF
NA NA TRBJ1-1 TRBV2 TGTGCCAGCAGTGTACGGGACACGGGCACTGAAGCTTTCTTT CASSVRDTGTEAFF
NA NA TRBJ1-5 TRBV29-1 TGCAGCGTTGGCCAGAACAATCAGCCCCAGCATTTT CSVGQNNQPQHF
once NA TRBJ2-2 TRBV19 TGTGCCAGTAGGACCAGCCGTGGCACCGGGGAGCTGTTTTTT CASRTSRGTGELFF
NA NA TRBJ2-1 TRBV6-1 TGTGCCAGCGGAGTTTACAATGAGCAGTTCTTC CASGVYNEQFF
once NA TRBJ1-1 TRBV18 TGTGCCAGCTCACCACTTCGTAGGGGGTCGGACACTGAAGCTTTCTTT CASSPLRRGSDTEAFF